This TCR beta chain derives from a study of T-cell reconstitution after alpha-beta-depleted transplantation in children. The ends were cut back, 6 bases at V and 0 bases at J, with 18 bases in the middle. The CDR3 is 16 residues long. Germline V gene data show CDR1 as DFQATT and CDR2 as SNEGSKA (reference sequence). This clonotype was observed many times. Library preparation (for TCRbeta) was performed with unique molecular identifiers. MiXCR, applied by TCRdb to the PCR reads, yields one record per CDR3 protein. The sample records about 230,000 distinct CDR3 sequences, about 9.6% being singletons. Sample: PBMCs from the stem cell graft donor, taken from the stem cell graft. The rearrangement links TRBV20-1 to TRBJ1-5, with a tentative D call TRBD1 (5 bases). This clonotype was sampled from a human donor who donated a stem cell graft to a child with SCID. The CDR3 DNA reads TGCAGTGCCCGACACCCCCGGGGGTATAGCAATCAGCCCCAGCATTTT. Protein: CSARHPRGYSNQPQHF.